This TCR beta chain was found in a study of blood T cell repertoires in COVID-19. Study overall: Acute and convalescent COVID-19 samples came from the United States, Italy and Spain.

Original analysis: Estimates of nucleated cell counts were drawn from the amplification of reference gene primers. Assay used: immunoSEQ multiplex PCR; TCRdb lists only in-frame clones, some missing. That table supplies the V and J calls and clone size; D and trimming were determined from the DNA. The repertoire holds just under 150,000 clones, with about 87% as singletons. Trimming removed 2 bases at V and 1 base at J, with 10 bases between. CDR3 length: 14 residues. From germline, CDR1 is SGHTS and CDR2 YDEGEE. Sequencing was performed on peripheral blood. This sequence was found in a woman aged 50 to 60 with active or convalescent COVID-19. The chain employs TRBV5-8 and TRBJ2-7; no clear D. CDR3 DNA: TGTGCCAGCAGCTTACGAGGTCTTTCCTACGAGCAGTACTTC. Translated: CASSLRGLSYEQYF. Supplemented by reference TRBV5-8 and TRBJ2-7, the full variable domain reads EAGVTQSPTHLIKTRGQQATLRCSPISGHTSVYWYQQALGLGLQFLLWYDEGEERNRGNFPPRFSGRQFPNYSSELNVNALELEDSALYLCASSLRGLSYEQYFGPGTRLTVT.